A single T cell receptor (beta chain) is shown here with its context. This record belongs to a study of molecular identifiers for immune sequencing clone quantification. There are 13 residues in the CDR3. The trim removed 5 bases at V and 5 bases at J, leaving 5 bases unmatched. Germline V gene data show CDR1 as GTSNPN and CDR2 as SVGIG (reference sequence). TCRdb reanalysed the PCR reads using MiXCR and keeps one entry per CDR3 protein. The sample consists of about half a million distinct CDR3 sequences, roughly a fifth of them appearing once. This sequence was found in a human donor in good health. Some libraries in this study had Jurkat cell RNA spiked in. The chain has TRBV30 and TRBJ2-5; 10 bases fit TRBD1. Specimen: naive CD8+ T cells from blood, with Jurkat cell RNA spiked in. Subset here: FACS-sorted CD8+CD4-CCR7+CD45RA+ naive T cells. For the CDR3, the DNA is TGTGCCTGGGGGACAGGGGTCTCGGAGACCCAGTACTTC. This sequence encodes CAWGTGVSETQYF.